The 32 T cell receptor beta chains below were found in one sample sequenced in a study of neurological immune-mediated disorders. TCRdb re-analysed the 5' RACE reads in MiXCR, keeping a single row per CDR3 protein. The data contain tens of thousands of distinct CDR3 sequences, around 14% of them seen just once; the ten biggest clones take up approximately 7.5%. Sequencing input: PBMCs. The source is a woman between 45 and 60 years old in good health.

This clonotype showed up just a few times. The chain couples TRBV7-2 to TRBJ2-3, with 11 nucleotides matching TRBD1. V trimming: 5 bases; J trimming: 9 bases; junction bases outside the gene matches: 28. CDR3 size: 21 residues. CDR1 is SGHTA, CDR2 FQGNSA, per germline. The CDR3 sequence is CASSLKVSGQGALHTLGTQYF. In nucleotides, the CDR3 is TGTGCCAGCAGCCTTAAGGTGTCTGGACAGGGGGCCCTGCATACCCTTGGGACGCAGTATTTT.

The rearrangement links TRBV12-3 or TRBV12-4 to TRBJ1-1; D uncertain. CDR3 length: 12 amino acids. Trimming cost V 3 bases and J 6 bases, with 8 bases left between them. The CDR3 loop reads CASSLGGAEAFF. For the CDR3, the DNA is TGTGCCAGCAGTTTGGGCGGCGCTGAAGCTTTCTTT.

This clonotype was seen repeatedly, ten times or more. The rearrangement links TRBV28 to TRBJ1-5, with TRBD1 matching over 7 bases. Looked up from germline, CDR1 is MDHEN and CDR2 is SYDVKM. V shed 4 bases and J 7 bases; nucleotides not matched to a gene: 19. This CDR3 spans 18 amino acids. CDR3 protein: CASSSRRLLTGHRQPQHF. Here the CDR3 DNA reads TGTGCCAGCAGTTCGAGGAGACTGTTGACAGGGCATCGACAGCCCCAGCATTTT.

This clonotype appeared a few times. The gene calls are TRBV18 and TRBJ1-1; the D gene is possibly TRBD1 (6 bases). V was trimmed by 2 bases and J by 3 bases, leaving 13 bases between them. The CDR3 has 15 amino acids. Germline-derived CDR1 and CDR2 are KGHSH and LQKENI. Here the CDR3 DNA reads TGTGCCAGCTCACCAAACAGGGCCCCCGACACTGAAGCTTTCTTT. This sequence encodes CASSPNRAPDTEAFF.

This clonotype occurred many times. CDR3 in DNA: TGCGCCAGCAGTCCTCTAGGGACGGTAGACAATGAGCAGTTCTTC. This codes for CASSPLGTVDNEQFF. The genes are TRBV5-1 and TRBJ2-1; D may match TRBD1 or TRBD2 (5 bases each). With 5 bases removed from V and 5 bases from J, the gap between germline ends came to 17 bases. This CDR3 has 15 residues. Germline-derived CDR1 and CDR2 are SGHRS and YFSETQ. Full variable domain (rest looked up from reference TRBV5-1 and TRBJ2-1): KAGVTQTPRYLIKTRGQQVTLSCSPISGHRSVSWYQQTPGQGLQFLFEYFSETQRNKGNFPGRFSGRQFSNSRSEMNVSTLELGDSALYLCASSPLGTVDNEQFFGPGTRLTVL.

This clonotype was found many times. The rearrangement links TRBV10-3 to TRBJ2-7, with 8 bases matching TRBD2. Unmatched junction bases numbered 4, after V lost 6 bases and J lost 0 bases. CDR3 length equals 14 residues. The germline V gene has CDR1 ENHRY and CDR2 SYGVKD. Here the CDR3 reads CAIRVAGSSYEQYF. Written as DNA, the CDR3 is TGTGCCATCAGAGTAGCGGGAAGCTCCTACGAGCAGTACTTC.

This clonotype has ten or more counts. The chain carries TRBV15 and TRBJ1-5, with TRBD1 as a possible D gene (5 bases). The CDR3 runs 17 residues. Germline loops: CDR1 LNHNV, CDR2 YYDKDF (reference sequence). V lost 3 bases and J lost 3, with 18 bases in between. As DNA, the CDR3 is TGTGCCACCAGCAGTGGGGTGCAGGGAGGTGTCAATCAGCCCCAGCATTTT. Translating gives CATSSGVQGGVNQPQHF.

The sample holds many counts of this clonotype. J is TRBJ2-7 and V is TRBV2; no clear D. This CDR3 spans 13 amino acids. Germline assignment: CDR1 SNHLY and CDR2 FYNNEI. Trimming shortened V by 5 bases and J by 2 bases, and 10 bases separated the two germline ends. In DNA form, the CDR3 reads TGTGCCAGCAGTAGGCAGAGCACCTACGAGCAGTACTTC. Encoded protein: CASSRQSTYEQYF.

This rearrangement joins TRBV7-9 to TRBJ2-5; D gene ambiguous. The CDR3 runs 14 residues. V lost 4 bases and J lost 1, with 10 bases in between. Germline V gene sequence: CDR1 SEHNR, CDR2 FQNEAQ (reference sequence). The CDR3 region has the DNA TGTGCCAGCAGCTATACTACCCTCCAAGAGACCCAGTACTTC. Protein: CASSYTTLQETQYF.

This clonotype was detected ten times or more. This chain's CDR3 is CAGSTGQATDTQYF. The CDR3 nucleotides read TGTGCCGGATCGACAGGGCAGGCCACAGATACGCAGTATTTT. The chain links TRBV30 to TRBJ2-3, with 7 bases matching TRBD1. The CDR3 loop spans 14 amino acids. In germline, CDR1 is GTSNPN, CDR2 SVGIG (reference sequence). J gave up 2 bases and V 8 bases, and 10 bases lay outside the gene matches. Filled out from reference TRBV30 and TRBJ2-3, the complete variable domain reads SQTIHQWPATLVQPVGSPLSLECTVEGTSNPNLYWYRQAAGRGLQLLFYSVGIGQISSEVPQNLSASRPQDRQFILSSKKLLLSDSGFYLCAGSTGQATDTQYFGPGTRLTVL.

This clonotype was counted at least ten times. The chain recombines TRBV5-1 with TRBJ2-1; 7 bases match TRBD1. The CDR3 loop spans 14 amino acids. Trimming cost V 0 bases and J 7 bases; bases outside gene matches: 4. Germline loops: CDR1 SGHRS, CDR2 YFSETQ. In DNA form, the CDR3 reads TGCGCCAGCAGCTTGGGCGGACAGGAGAATGAGCAGTTCTTC. This gives the protein CASSLGGQENEQFF.

There are a few counts of this clonotype. The rearrangement links TRBV20-1 to TRBJ1-5; 7 positions match TRBD1. V dropped 4 bases and J dropped 2; count of bases not matched to a gene: 5. This CDR3 has 14 residues. Germline CDR1 and CDR2: DFQATT and SNEGSKA (reference sequence). The CDR3 DNA follows: TGCAGTGCTACCGACAGGGTTGGCAATCAGCCCCAGCATTTT. Translating gives CSATDRVGNQPQHF.

This clonotype has ten or more counts. The chain is built from TRBV7-9 and TRBJ1-2, with 7 bases aligning to TRBD1. The J segment lost 4 bases and the V segment lost 5 bases, leaving 16 bases of the junction unmatched. In germline, CDR1 is SEHNR, CDR2 FQNEAQ (reference sequence). The CDR3 contains 17 residues. The CDR3 protein is CASSPGGVGAHLYGYTF. The CDR3 coding sequence is TGTGCCAGCAGCCCAGGGGGGGTAGGAGCCCACCTCTATGGCTACACCTTC.

This clonotype was seen many times. This rearrangement joins TRBV21-1 to TRBJ1-2; the table assigns TRBD1, which was not confirmed against the DNA. TRBV21-1 has pseudogene status. The CDR3 runs 13 residues. The CDR3 sequence is CASSKSGDNGYTF. As DNA, the CDR3 is TGTGCCAGCAGCAAATCAGGGGATAATGGCTACACCTTC.

As concerns this clonotype: Sequence at one end of the junction differs from germline and may be a read error. This chain links TRBV12-3 or TRBV12-4 with TRBJ2-5; D possibly corresponds to TRBD2 (5 bases). The CDR3 runs to 13 residues. The CDR3, as DNA: TGTGCCAACAGTCCGTCACCCTGGGAGACCAAGTACTTC. It yields the protein CANSPSPWETKYF.

This clonotype was seen at least ten times. The rearrangement links TRBV20-1 to TRBJ2-7; D may match TRBD1 or TRBD2 (5 bases each). Between the trimmed V and J ends, which lost 6 bases and 2 bases, there was a span of 11 bases. In germline, CDR1 is DFQATT, CDR2 SNEGSKA (reference sequence). The CDR3 extends over 12 amino acids. The chain's CDR3 is CSAGDGAYEQYF. The CDR3 bases are TGCAGTGCGGGGGACGGGGCCTACGAGCAGTACTTC.

In its sample, this clonotype was seen many times. The chain recombines TRBV11-3 with TRBJ2-6; tentative D call: TRBD2 (6 bases). V was cut by 5 bases and J by 0 bases, with 8 bases left in between. In germline, CDR1 is SGHNT, CDR2 YENEEA. CDR3 length equals 15 residues. The DNA for the CDR3 is TGTGCCAGCAGCCCCGGGGGCTCTGGGGCCAACGTCCTGACTTTC. It translates to CASSPGGSGANVLTF. The variable domain in full, with the rest retrieved from reference TRBV11-3 and TRBJ2-6, is EAGVVQSPRYKIIEKKQPVAFWCNPISGHNTLYWYLQNLGQGPELLIRYENEEAVDDSQLPKDRFSAERLKGVDSTLKIQPAELGDSAVYLCASSPGGSGANVLTFGAGSRLTVL.

This clonotype showed up just a few times. The gene calls are TRBV12-3 or TRBV12-4 and TRBJ2-7; 10 nucleotides align to TRBD2. V shed 5 bases, J shed 2 bases, and the junction held 9 bases outside the gene matches. The CDR3 is 16 residues long. The CDR3 sequence is CASSPSTSGAAYEQYF. CDR3 nucleotides: TGTGCCAGCAGTCCTTCAACTAGCGGGGCCGCCTACGAGCAGTACTTC.

This clonotype was seen repeatedly, ten times or more. V and J are TRBV4-1 and TRBJ2-2; 13 bases agree with TRBD2. Unmatched junction bases numbered 12, after V lost 2 bases and J lost 6 bases. The CDR3 loop spans 19 amino acids. Germline V CDR1 and CDR2: MGHRA, YSYEKL. The CDR3 loop reads CASSQPLLAGGLGSGELFF. The CDR3 DNA follows: TGCGCCAGCAGCCAACCATTACTAGCGGGGGGGCTCGGTTCCGGGGAGCTGTTTTTT.

There are many counts of this clonotype. The chain has TRBV5-1 and TRBJ1-1, with a tentative D call TRBD1 (6 bases). Germline V lookup: CDR1 SGHRS, CDR2 YFSETQ. This CDR3 comprises 13 residues. V dropped 0 bases and J dropped 14 bases, with 17 bases sitting between them. CDR3: CASSLDYREAAFF. The CDR3 DNA is TGCGCCAGCAGCTTGGATTACAGGGAGGCCGCATTCTTT.

This rearrangement joins TRBV6-1 to TRBJ1-2; no firm D call. With 3 bases removed from V and 3 bases from J, the gap between germline ends came to 8 bases. The germline gives CDR1 MNHNS, CDR2 SASEGT. The CDR3 extends over 13 amino acids. CDR3 in amino acids: CASSETGYYGYTF. For the CDR3, the DNA is TGTGCCAGCAGTGAGACCGGATACTATGGCTACACCTTC.

This clonotype was picked up many times. The chain joins TRBV15 to TRBJ1-2; D is ambiguous. The CDR3 consists of 17 residues. Trimming removed 0 bases at V and 4 bases at J, with 18 bases between. Germline V CDR1 and CDR2: LNHNV, YYDKDF (reference sequence). Written as DNA, the CDR3 is TGTGCCACCAGCAGAGATTTGGGCCCCCAGAATACCTATGGCTACACCTTC. As protein: CATSRDLGPQNTYGYTF.

This clonotype was detected ten times or more. Mismatch with germline at one junction end may stem from a read error. V is TRBV10-1 and J is TRBJ2-2, with a weak D call TRBD2 (6 bases). Germline values: CDR1 WNHNN, CDR2 SYGVQD (reference sequence). The CDR3 has 15 amino acids. CDR3 protein: CASSAVRESPGELFF. In DNA form, the CDR3 reads TGCGCCAGTAGTGCGGTACGGGAGTCACCCGGGGAGCTGTTTTTT.

This clonotype was counted at least ten times. The gene calls are TRBV18 and TRBJ2-2; D gene ambiguous. This CDR3 has 16 amino acids. V lost 1 base and J 1 base, leaving 10 bases between the germline ends. From germline, CDR1 is KGHSH and CDR2 LQKENI. The CDR3 DNA follows: TGTGCCAGCTCACCACTGTCTCCAGTGAACACCGGGGAGCTGTTTTTT. Translation: CASSPLSPVNTGELFF.

This clonotype was observed many times. V is TRBV5-1 and J is TRBJ2-3; a possible D gene is TRBD2 (5 bases). The CDR3 consists of 14 residues. The V gene's germline CDR1 is SGHRS and CDR2 YFSETQ. Trimming removed 6 bases at V and 0 bases at J, with 11 bases between. The CDR3 sequence is CASKDSTSTDTQYF. CDR3 DNA sequence: TGCGCCAGCAAGGACTCAACTAGCACAGATACGCAGTATTTT.

The table lists this clonotype with many counts. This chain connects TRBV5-1 to TRBJ2-1; 8 positions match TRBD2. Trimming at V came to 9 bases and at J to 3 bases, leaving 29 bases not matched to a gene. Germline CDR1 reads SGHRS; CDR2 reads YFSETQ. The CDR3 is 21 residues long. The CDR3 loop reads CATRRGGAGGQLGTSYNEQFF. In DNA form, the CDR3 reads TGCGCCACGAGGAGGGGTGGGGCGGGAGGCCAGCTAGGAACCAGCTACAATGAGCAGTTCTTC.

This clonotype was counted many times. The DNA of the CDR3 is TGTGCCACCAGTGAAACCGCGGGAGTAGCGGGTCGATATGAGCAGTTCTTC. Protein sequence: CATSETAGVAGRYEQFF. The chain combines TRBV24-1 with TRBJ2-1; TRBD2 matches 7 bases. With 4 bases clipped from V and 8 bases from J, the junction kept 16 bases outside the gene matches. The CDR3 runs 17 residues. Germline-derived CDR1 and CDR2 are KGHDR and SFDVKD.

This clonotype was seen many times. The chain joins TRBV5-1 to TRBJ2-5, with 7 bases lining up with TRBD2. The V and J ends lost 0 bases and 2 bases, in that order; junction bases with no gene match: 7. Germline lookup yields CDR1 SGHRS and CDR2 YFSETQ. CDR3 length: 16 residues. CDR3 amino acids: CASSLARAGIQETQYF. CDR3 nucleotide sequence: TGCGCCAGCAGCTTGGCCCGAGCGGGGATACAAGAGACCCAGTACTTC.

There are many counts of this clonotype. The chain uses TRBV28 and TRBJ2-7; possibly TRBD1 for D (6 bases). The CDR3 is 16 residues long. The germline V gene encodes CDR1 MDHEN and CDR2 SYDVKM. Trimming took off 7 bases at V and 2 bases at J, with 21 bases between the two ends. Here the CDR3 DNA reads TGTGCCAGCACTACGACTCCACACAGGGAAACCTACGAGCAGTACTTC. Amino acids: CASTTTPHRETYEQYF.

This clonotype was seen ten or more times. This sequence joins TRBV12-3 or TRBV12-4 and TRBJ2-1; 13 nucleotides align to TRBD2. V trimming: 6 bases; J trimming: 4 bases; junction bases outside the gene matches: 3. CDR3 size: 15 residues. In nucleotides, the CDR3 is TGTGCCAGCAGACGACTAGCGGGAGGATACAATGAGCAGTTCTTC. It codes for CASRRLAGGYNEQFF.

This clonotype was picked up many times. The chain employs TRBV20-1 and TRBJ1-2; maybe TRBD1 (5 bases). This CDR3 contains 13 residues. The V gene's germline CDR1 is DFQATT and CDR2 SNEGSKA (reference sequence). Trimming took 3 bases from V and 6 from J, leaving 14 bases between them. CDR3 sequence reads: CSASSWQGNGYTF. In DNA form, the CDR3 reads TGCAGTGCTAGTAGCTGGCAGGGAAATGGCTACACCTTC.

This clonotype was found many times. This sequence joins TRBV5-1 and TRBJ2-3; maybe TRBD1 (6 bases). V was trimmed by 4 bases and J by 3 bases, leaving 15 bases between them. The germline V gene encodes CDR1 SGHRS and CDR2 YFSETQ. The CDR3 has 15 amino acids. The CDR3 sequence is CASSHGQPLTDTQYF. CDR3 DNA: TGCGCCAGCAGCCATGGACAGCCGCTTACAGATACGCAGTATTTT.